This TCR beta chain was identified in a study of PD-L1 blockade in urothelial cancer. Across the whole study: Blood underwent analysis 3 weeks (second dose) and 6 weeks after treatment began.

This clone was detected only once. CDR1 is MRHNA, CDR2 SNTAGT, per germline. V lost 0 bases and J lost 7; bases outside the gene matches: 6. CDR3 length: 16 residues. Sequenced by immunoSEQ multiplex PCR; TCRdb stores in-frame clones only, minus some. The data contain 35,000 to 40,000 clones, less than 90% of them singletons. Time point denoted: peripheral blood 6 weeks after treatment start. The sample here was PBMCs, taken around atezolizumab (anti-PD-L1) treatment. This TCR was sampled from a man between 60 and 70 years old with urothelial cancer. The chain joins TRBV6-4 to TRBJ2-3; 11 nucleotides match TRBD2. The CDR3 coding sequence is TGTGCCAGCAGTGACTCACCTAGCGGGGGGTTGTATACGCAGTATTTT. This translates into CASSDSPSGGLYTQYF.